The clone carrying this T cell receptor beta chain appeared many times. Its matching antigen is unknown. The J segment lost 2 bases and the V segment lost 3 bases, leaving 5 bases of the junction unmatched. The CDR3 totals 14 residues. CDR1 SQVTM and CDR2 ANQGSEA come from the germline V gene. The source of the sample is a study of spatial heterogeneity in lung cancer. Time point defined: sample taken at primary tumor resection. Whole RNA obtained from tumor, nontumor lung or frozen PBMC underwent sequencing without sorting. TCRdb redid the calling of the 5' RACE reads with MiXCR, one entry per CDR3 protein. The data contain about 3,300 distinct CDR3 sequences, around 3.3% of them singletons. Findings of the study overall: The study found that expanded intratumoral alpha and beta TCR counts tracked tumor mutation counts.

The TCR was taken from a male donor with early-stage non-small cell lung cancer. The J gene is TRBJ2-3, the V gene TRBV29-1; 7 bases are shared with TRBD2. This specimen was lung tumor tissue, taken at surgery. CDR3 coding DNA: TGCAGCGTTGACGCCGGGGGGACCACAGATACGCAGTATTTT. As protein: CSVDAGGTTDTQYF.